This T cell receptor (beta chain) was identified in a study of cytomegalovirus exposure and HLA in healthy donors. As for the study in general: Around 180 million T cells yielded more than 90 million unique TCR beta sequences in earlier analysis. A preliminary data release comprised 80 million or so unique TCRs obtained from HLA-typed donors. Whole-study results and caveats: Among TCR sequences, most were rare, though some public TCRs appeared in many donors. According to a later analysis, donors in an Asian-associated ancestry cluster reportedly had fewer N-insertions than the roughly 640-donor mean.

CDR3 length: 12 amino acids. CDR1 and CDR2 from the germline V gene are MNHEY and SMNVEV (reference sequence). V was trimmed by 4 bases and J by 4 bases, leaving 7 bases between them. This PCR relied on a set of 60 Vbeta primers and 13 Jbeta primers. Clones were read by immunoSEQ multiplex PCR, and TCRdb kept only the in-frame ones, dropping some. The sample contains over 80,000 clones, approximately 70% of which appear only once. As concerns this clone: Its antigen is unidentified.

The sequencing input was PBMCs. The rearrangement links TRBV27 to TRBJ1-2; D is unclear. This clonotype was sampled from a man in his forties in good health and CMV-seronegative. The CDR3 nucleotides read TGTGCCAGCAGTTCCATAGTCTATGGCTACACCTTC. Residues: CASSSIVYGYTF.